The 18 T cell receptor beta chains presented below share a single source sample, sequenced in a study of blood T cell repertoires in COVID-19. Repertoires were generated with immunoSEQ multiplex PCR, while TCRdb's copy carries only in-frame clones and drops some. The repertoire holds under 80,000 clones, with approximately 80% as singletons. Material for sequencing was peripheral blood. The receptors shown here come from a man between 60 and 75 years old with COVID-19, enrolled during active disease.

CDR3 protein: CASTLAGVGNEKLFF. DNA for the CDR3: TGTGCCAGCACCCTAGCGGGGGTTGGTAATGAAAAACTGTTTTTT. The chain carries TRBV11-2 and TRBJ1-4; perhaps TRBD1 as D (5 bases). Germline loops: CDR1 SGHAT, CDR2 FQNNGV. The V and J ends lost 7 bases and 4 bases respectively, with 16 bases between them. The CDR3 has 15 residues.

The chain links TRBV3-1 (or the pseudogene TRBV3-2) to TRBJ2-3, with TRBD2 matching over 7 bases. Germline CDR1 reads LGHDT; CDR2 reads YNNKEL (reference sequence). The CDR3 length is 13 residues. V lost 3 bases to trimming and J lost 5 bases; unmatched junction nucleotides: 2. The CDR3 spells CASSQGLQDTQYF. The DNA of the CDR3 is TGTGCCAGCAGCCAGGGACTACAAGATACGCAGTATTTT.

This chain uses TRBV2 with TRBJ2-3; 7 bases map to TRBD1. The CDR3 runs 12 residues. V shed 9 bases, J shed 3 bases, and the junction held 3 bases outside the gene matches. Germline values: CDR1 SNHLY, CDR2 FYNNEI. This chain's CDR3 is CASKTGTDTQYF. CDR3 nucleotides: TGTGCCAGTAAGACAGGGACAGATACGCAGTATTTT.

This clone was observed a single time. The chain couples TRBV7-2 to TRBJ2-3; 9 bases match TRBD2. CDR1 and CDR2 from the germline V gene are SGHTA and FQGNSA. The trim removed 4 bases at V and 1 base at J, leaving 3 bases unmatched. There are 15 residues in the CDR3. The CDR3 nucleotides read TGTGCCAGCAGCTCACGACTAGCGGGCACAGATACGCAGTATTTT. Its protein product is CASSSRLAGTDTQYF. Looking up the rest from reference TRBV7-2 and TRBJ2-3 gives the full variable domain: GAGVSQSPSNKVTEKGKDVELRCDPISGHTALYWYRQSLGQGLEFLIYFQGNSAPDKSGLPSDRFSAERTGGSVSTLTIQRTQQEDSAVYLCASSSRLAGTDTQYFGPGTRLTVL.

The CDR3 loop reads CASKSFPMSTEAFF. Here the CDR3 DNA reads TGTGCCAGCAAGAGCTTCCCGATGAGCACTGAAGCTTTCTTT. V gene TRBV6-4 combines with J gene TRBJ1-1; D remains ambiguous. Germline V gene lookup returns CDR1 MRHNA and CDR2 SNTAGT. V lost 7 bases and J 4 bases, leaving 16 bases between the germline ends. The CDR3 spans 14 residues.

J is TRBJ2-7 and V is TRBV11-2, with D tentatively TRBD1 (6 bases). This CDR3 spans 15 amino acids. Trimming took off 1 base at V and 6 bases at J, with 16 bases between the two ends. Germline CDR1 SGHAT, CDR2 FQNNGV. The DNA for the CDR3 is TGTGCCAGCAGCTTAGTTCAGGGGATTACGAGCGAGCAGTACTTC. Translating it yields CASSLVQGITSEQYF.

This chain links TRBV5-1 with TRBJ2-7; 9 positions agree with TRBD2. V shed 4 bases, J shed 0 bases, and the junction held 2 bases outside the gene matches. This CDR3 is 14 amino acids long. CDR1 is SGHRS and CDR2 is YFSETQ in the germline V gene. CDR3 sequence reads: CASSLSGSSYEQYF. The CDR3 DNA reads TGCGCCAGCAGCCTTAGCGGGAGCTCCTACGAGCAGTACTTC.

This clone was seen a few times. The CDR3 coding sequence is TGTGCCAGCAGACGAGCGAATTCACCCCTCCACTTT. Its protein is CASRRANSPLHF. The chain carries TRBV27 and TRBJ1-6; D remains unclear. The CDR3 consists of 12 residues. Germline V CDR1 and CDR2: MNHEY, SMNVEV (reference sequence). V lost 6 bases and J 7 bases, leaving 7 bases between the germline ends.

The chain joins TRBV5-6 to TRBJ2-3; D ambiguous. V lost 3 bases to trimming and J lost 1 base, with 9 bases between them. CDR3 length: 14 amino acids. CDR1 and CDR2 from the germline V gene are SGHDT and YYEEEE. CDR3 nucleotide sequence: TGTGCCAGCAGCTCTCAGCAGGGCACAGATACGCAGTATTTT. Translating gives CASSSQQGTDTQYF.

The CDR3 sequence is CASSVGAGETQYF. CDR3 nucleotides: TGTGCCAGCAGTGTAGGAGCGGGAGAGACCCAGTACTTC. The V gene is TRBV6-4, the J gene TRBJ2-5; D is possibly TRBD2 (6 bases). The CDR3 length is 13 residues. CDR1 is MRHNA, CDR2 SNTAGT, per germline. Trimming took off 4 bases at V and 4 bases at J, with 10 bases between the two ends.

The chain has TRBV6-1 and TRBJ1-1; 8 bases agree with TRBD1. The germline CDR1 and CDR2 sequences are MNHNS and SASEGT. The CDR3 runs 14 residues. The V gene end was trimmed by 2 bases and the J gene end by 1 base; junction bases not matched to a gene: 0. The CDR3 sequence is CASSEQGANTEAFF. In DNA form, the CDR3 reads TGTGCCAGCAGTGAACAGGGGGCGAACACTGAAGCTTTCTTT.

The chain carries TRBV28 and TRBJ1-2; 7 bases match TRBD1. The CDR3 is 13 amino acids. CDR1 and CDR2 from the germline V gene are MDHEN and SYDVKM. The J segment lost 8 bases and the V segment lost 5 bases, leaving 8 bases of the junction unmatched. CDR3 sequence: CASSPTGMKGYTF. CDR3 nucleotides: TGTGCCAGCAGTCCGACAGGGATGAAGGGCTACACCTTC.

As to this clone: The junction departs from germline at one end; a sequencing error may be responsible. V is TRBV4-2 and J is TRBJ2-6; TRBD1 matches at 11 bases. Per the germline V gene, CDR1 is LGHNA and CDR2 is YNFKEQ. The CDR3 runs to 13 residues. CDR3 amino acids: CASRGQGGNVLTF. The CDR3 DNA reads TGTGCCAGCAGGGGACAGGGGGGCAACGTCCTGACTTTC.

The chain employs TRBV5-1 and TRBJ1-3, with a tentative D call TRBD1 (5 bases). The CDR3 is 14 residues long. Germline CDR1 is SGHRS and CDR2 is YFSETQ. V lost 0 bases and J 3 bases, leaving 7 bases between the germline ends. The CDR3 DNA reads TGCGCCAGCAGCTTGGGCCAGGGTGGAAACACCATATATTTT. Amino acids: CASSLGQGGNTIYF.

J is TRBJ1-6 and V is TRBV6-2 or TRBV6-3, with D possibly being TRBD1 (5 bases). From germline, CDR1 is MNHEY and CDR2 SVGEGT. Trimming removed 2 bases from V and 6 bases from J, with 11 bases in between. This CDR3 has 15 residues. The CDR3 spells CASSYAGGLNSPLHF. In nucleotides, the CDR3 is TGTGCCAGCAGTTACGCGGGGGGACTTAATTCACCCCTCCACTTT.

A few counts support this clone. This CDR3 is also generated by other DNA sequences in the sample. The V gene is TRBV5-4, the J gene TRBJ2-3; D is ambiguous. V was trimmed by 0 bases and J by 0 bases, leaving 5 bases between them. The CDR3 extends over 14 amino acids. Germline V gene lookup returns CDR1 SGHNT and CDR2 YYREEE (reference sequence). The CDR3 protein is CASSLGQSTDTQYF. DNA for the CDR3: TGTGCCAGCAGCTTGGGGCAGAGCACAGATACGCAGTATTTT.

As DNA, the CDR3 is TGCGCCAGCAGCTTGGACTCGGGGTATACGCAGTATTTT. Translating it yields CASSLDSGYTQYF. V gene TRBV5-1 combines with J gene TRBJ2-3; D perhaps matches TRBD2 (5 bases). With 0 bases removed from V and 7 bases from J, the gap between germline ends came to 9 bases. The CDR3 length is 13 residues. Germline values: CDR1 SGHRS, CDR2 YFSETQ.

The chain links TRBV18 to TRBJ2-7; TRBD2 aligns across 7 bases. From germline, CDR1 is KGHSH and CDR2 LQKENI. After removal of 6 bases from V and 6 bases from J, the junction contained 8 bases not matched to a gene. The CDR3 runs 13 residues. CDR3 DNA: TGTGCCAGCTCGGAGGCGGGAGCGGGCGAGCAGTACTTC. Residues: CASSEAGAGEQYF. Full variable domain (outside the CDR3, taken from reference TRBV18 and TRBJ2-7): NAGVMQNPRHLVRRRGQEARLRCSPMKGHSHVYWYRQLPEEGLKFMVYLQKENIIDESGMPKERFSAEFPKEGPSILRIQQVVRGDSAAYFCASSEAGAGEQYFGPGTRLTVT.